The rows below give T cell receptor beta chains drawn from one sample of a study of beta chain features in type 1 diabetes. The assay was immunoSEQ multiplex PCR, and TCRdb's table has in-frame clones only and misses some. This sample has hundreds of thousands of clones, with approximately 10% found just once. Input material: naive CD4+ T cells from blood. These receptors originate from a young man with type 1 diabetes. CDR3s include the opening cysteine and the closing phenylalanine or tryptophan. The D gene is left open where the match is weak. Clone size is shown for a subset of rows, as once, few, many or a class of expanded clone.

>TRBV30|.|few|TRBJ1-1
TGTGCCTGGAGTGTAGGGGGGGACGCTTTCTTT
CAWSVGGDAFF
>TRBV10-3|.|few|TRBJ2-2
TGTGCCATCAGTGAAAGGGGCGGTCGAGCGACCGGGGAGCTGTTTTTT
CAISERGGRATGELFF
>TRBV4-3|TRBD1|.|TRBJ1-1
TGCGCCAGCAGCCACGGACAGGGCGCTGAAGCTTTCTTT
CASSHGQGAEAFF
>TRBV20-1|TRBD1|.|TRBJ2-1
TGCAGTGCTAGCAGGGGGCACGAGCAGTTCTTC
CSASRGHEQFF
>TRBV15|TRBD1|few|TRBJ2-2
TGTGCCACCAGCAGAGCATTTGGACAGGTTTGGGGCGGGGAGCTGTTTTTT
CATSRAFGQVWGGELFF
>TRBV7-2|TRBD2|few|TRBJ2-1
TGTGCCAGCAGCTCACTAGCGGGGGGGACTGAGCAGTTCTTC
CASSSLAGGTEQFF
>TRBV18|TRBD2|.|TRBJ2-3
TGTGCCAGCTCACCACCTGAGCGGGGCGGCACAGATACGCAGTATTTT
CASSPPERGGTDTQYF
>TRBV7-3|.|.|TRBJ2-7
TGTGCCAGCAGCTTACGTCCCGGACAGCACTACGAGCAGTACTTC
CASSLRPGQHYEQYF
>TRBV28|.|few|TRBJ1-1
TGTGCCAGCAGCCCCCCAGGGAACACTGAAGCTTTCTTT
CASSPPGNTEAFF
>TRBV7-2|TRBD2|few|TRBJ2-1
TGTGCCAGCAGCTTCCTTCGACTAGCGGGGTATAATGAGCAGTTCTTC
CASSFLRLAGYNEQFF
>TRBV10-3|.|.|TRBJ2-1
TGTGCCATCAGTGAGGGGCAGGGAACCTACAATGAGCAGTTCTTC
CAISEGQGTYNEQFF
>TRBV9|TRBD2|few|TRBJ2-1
TGTGCCAGCAGCGTACAAGCGGGGACCTACAATGAGCAGTTCTTC
CASSVQAGTYNEQFF
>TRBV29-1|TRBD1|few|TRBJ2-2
TGCAGCGTTCACCGGGACAGGGCCGGGGAGCTGTTTTTT
CSVHRDRAGELFF
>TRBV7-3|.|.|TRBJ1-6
TGTGCCAGCAGCTCTGGACAGCGGAATTCACCCCTCCACTTT
CASSSGQRNSPLHF
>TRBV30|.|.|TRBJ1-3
TGTGCCTGGACGTCCCTCTCTGGAAACACCATATATTTT
CAWTSLSGNTIYF
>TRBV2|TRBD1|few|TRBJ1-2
TGTGCCAGCAGTGACTATCAGGGGGCAAGCTATGGCTACACCTTC
CASSDYQGASYGYTF
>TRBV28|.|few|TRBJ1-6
TGTGCCAGCAGTCCTGAGGAAGTCGGAAATTCACCCCTCCACTTT
CASSPEEVGNSPLHF
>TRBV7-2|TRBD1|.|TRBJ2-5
TGTGCCAGCAGCTTAGCCGCAGGGACAGGGCCACAAGAGACCCAGTACTTC
CASSLAAGTGPQETQYF
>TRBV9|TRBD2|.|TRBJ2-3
TGTGCCAGCAGCTTTAGCGGGGGGGCGGCAGATACGCAGTATTTT
CASSFSGGAADTQYF
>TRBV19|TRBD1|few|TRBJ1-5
TGTGCCAGTAGATCACAGGGGGCCGCCAATCAGCCCCAGCATTTT
CASRSQGAANQPQHF
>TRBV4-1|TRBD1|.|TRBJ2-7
TGCGCCTACGGCCGGGACAGGGTGTGGGAGCAGTACTTC
CAYGRDRVWEQYF
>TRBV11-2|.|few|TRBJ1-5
TGTGCCAGCAGCTTAGTATCCCAGCCCCAGCATTTT
CASSLVSQPQHF
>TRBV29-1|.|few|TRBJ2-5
TGCAGCGTTAAGAGCGGCCAAGAGACCCAGTACTTC
CSVKSGQETQYF
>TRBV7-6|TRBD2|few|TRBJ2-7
TGTGCCAGCAGCTTGCGAGGCGGGAGCGGCTACGAGCAGTACTTC
CASSLRGGSGYEQYF
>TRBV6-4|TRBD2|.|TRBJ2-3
TGTGCCAGCTCCGTAGCGGGGTTCACAGATACGCAGTATTTT
CASSVAGFTDTQYF
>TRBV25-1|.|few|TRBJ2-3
TGTGCCAGCATCCCTCGCACAGGGCTACAAGTGGATACGCAGTATTTT
CASIPRTGLQVDTQYF
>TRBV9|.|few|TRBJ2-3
TGTGCCAGCAGCGGGGACTTAACAGATACGCAGTATTTT
CASSGDLTDTQYF
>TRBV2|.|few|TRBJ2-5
TGTGCCAGTGGTCCCGGGAGACGGGAGCAGTACTTC
CASGPGRREQYF
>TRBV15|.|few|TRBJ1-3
TGTGCCACCAGCAGAGGACAGCCTGGAAACACCATATATTTT
CATSRGQPGNTIYF
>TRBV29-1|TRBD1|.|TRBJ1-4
TGCAGCGTTGACGCAGGGGGTAATGAAAAACTGTTTTTT
CSVDAGGNEKLFF
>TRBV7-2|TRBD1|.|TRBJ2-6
TGTGCCAGCAGCTTGGCCGACAGGGCTGGGGCCAACGTCCTGACTTTC
CASSLADRAGANVLTF
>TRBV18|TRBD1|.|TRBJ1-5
TGTGCCAGCTCACCAGAGGGGGCTGGTAGCAATCAGCCCCAGCATTTT
CASSPEGAGSNQPQHF
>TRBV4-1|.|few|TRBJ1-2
TGCGCCAGCAGCCAAGAGTCGGCCTCGGCTAGGGGCTACACCTTC
CASSQESASARGYTF
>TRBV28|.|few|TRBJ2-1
TGTGCCAGCAGTGTAAGAGGGTGGAGCTCCTACAATGAGCAGTTCTTC
CASSVRGWSSYNEQFF
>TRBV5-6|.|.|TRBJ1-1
TGTGCCAGCAGACCCAGAGGGGGTGATGGGACTGAAGCTTTCTTT
CASRPRGGDGTEAFF
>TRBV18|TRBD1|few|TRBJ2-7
TGTGCCAGCTCACCAGCCGGGCAGGGGGCAATTTACGAGCAGTACTTC
CASSPAGQGAIYEQYF
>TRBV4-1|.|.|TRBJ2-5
TGCGCCAGCAGCCAAGCATTGTTGGGTAGAGTCGGGCAAGAGACCCAGTACTTC
CASSQALLGRVGQETQYF
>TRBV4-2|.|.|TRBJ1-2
TGTGCCAGCAGCCACTGGGGCCGAACTTTCGACTATGGCTACACCTTC
CASSHWGRTFDYGYTF
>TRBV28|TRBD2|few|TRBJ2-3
TGTGCCAGCAGTTCACTAGCGGGGGGCACAGATACGCAGTATTTT
CASSSLAGGTDTQYF
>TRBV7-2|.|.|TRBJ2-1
TGTGCCAGCAGCTTAGCGGGGAGCTCCTACAATGAGCAGTTCTTC
CASSLAGSSYNEQFF
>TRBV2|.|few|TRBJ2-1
TGTGCCAGCAGTGAAGCGCGAACAAGCGGTATCCTCCATGAGCAGTTCTTC
CASSEARTSGILHEQFF
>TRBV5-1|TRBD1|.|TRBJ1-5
TGCGCCAGCAGCCCACAGGGGGGGGATGGCAATCAGCCCCAGCATTTT
CASSPQGGDGNQPQHF
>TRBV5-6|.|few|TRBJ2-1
TGTGCCAGCAGCTTGACAGGGGCGGGGAATGAGCAGTTCTTC
CASSLTGAGNEQFF